This entry lists 14 T cell receptor beta chains sequenced from one sample in a study of neoadjuvant anti-PD-1 for oral cavity cancer. The protocol was immunoSEQ multiplex PCR, while the TCRdb copy is restricted to in-frame clones and leaves out a portion. Here the sample spans more than 20,000 clones, roughly 29% being singletons. Time point: after neoadjuvant nivolumab, at surgical resection. The material sequenced was tumor tissue, taken after nivolumab (anti-PD-1) treatment. These receptors all come from a person between 40 and 80 years old with oral cavity squamous cell carcinoma.

The chain combines TRBV18 with TRBJ2-1; maybe TRBD2 (7 bases). V was clipped by 3 bases and J by 0 bases, with 12 bases between them. Germline loops: CDR1 KGHSH, CDR2 LQKENI. This CDR3 contains 16 residues. The CDR3 sequence: CASSPGGGSSYNEQFF. CDR3 in DNA: TGTGCCAGCTCACCGGGCGGGGGCAGCTCCTACAATGAGCAGTTCTTC.

The genes are TRBV7-9 and TRBJ2-1, with D tentatively TRBD1 (6 bases). V was cut by 1 base and J by 10 bases, with 8 bases left in between. This CDR3 is built from 12 residues. The germline gives CDR1 SEHNR, CDR2 FQNEAQ (reference sequence). CDR3 in DNA: TGTGCCAGCAGCTTAGTCGGGACAGAGCAGTTCTTC. Translated: CASSLVGTEQFF.

The chain is built from TRBV10-2 and TRBJ2-2; tentatively, D is TRBD1 (5 bases). The germline V gene has CDR1 WSHSY and CDR2 SAAADI. The CDR3 spans 15 residues. Trimming removed 6 bases at V and 0 bases at J, with 11 bases between. CDR3 nucleotides: TGCGCCAGCAGCTTCTCCAGGGCGAACACCGGGGAGCTGTTTTTT. This encodes CASSFSRANTGELFF.

This clone was seen only once. The chain has TRBV4-2 and TRBJ1-1, with a possible D match to TRBD1 (6 bases). Trimming took 8 bases from V and 5 from J, leaving 9 bases between them. CDR1 is LGHNA and CDR2 is YNFKEQ in the germline V gene. This CDR3 is built from 11 residues. CDR3 amino acids: CASWGPTEAFF. For the CDR3, the DNA is TGTGCCAGCTGGGGGCCAACTGAAGCTTTCTTT.

This clone was picked up a small number of times. The rearrangement uses TRBV5-6 and TRBJ1-2, with D uncertain. The CDR3 is made up of 15 amino acids. V dropped 3 bases and J dropped 0 bases, with 12 bases sitting between them. Germline loops: CDR1 SGHDT, CDR2 YYEEEE. CDR3 DNA sequence: TGTGCCAGCAGCTGGGGTGGACTAGCTAACTATGGCTACACCTTC. It is translated as CASSWGGLANYGYTF.

This sequence joins TRBV7-9 and TRBJ2-2; D ambiguous. CDR1 is SEHNR and CDR2 is FQNEAQ in the germline V gene (reference sequence). V lost 4 bases to trimming and J lost 6 bases, with 18 bases between them. The CDR3 has 16 amino acids. In DNA form, the CDR3 reads TGTGCCAGCAGCTCTCCCCTCAATTCCGTGGCCGGGGAGCTGTTTTTT. Its protein is CASSSPLNSVAGELFF. Looking up the rest from reference TRBV7-9 and TRBJ2-2 gives the full variable domain: DTGVSQNPRHKITKRGQNVTFRCDPISEHNRLYWYRQTLGQGPEFLTYFQNEAQLEKSRLLSDRFSAERPKGSFSTLEIQRTEQGDSAMYLCASSSPLNSVAGELFFGEGSRLTVL.

This chain links TRBV4-1 with TRBJ2-7; maybe TRBD2 (5 bases). The CDR3 length is 16 residues. V was shortened by 4 bases and J by 3 bases, with 19 bases between the two germline ends. Germline assignment: CDR1 MGHRA and CDR2 YSYEKL. The CDR3 region is CASSPQNTRAYYEQYF. The CDR3 bases are TGCGCCAGCAGCCCACAAAACACGCGGGCCTACTACGAGCAGTACTTC.

The chain employs TRBV4-2 and TRBJ2-1; no firm D call. The CDR3 length is 16 residues. The V end was cut by 0 bases, the J end by 4 bases, with 13 bases between. Per germline, CDR1 LGHNA and CDR2 YNFKEQ. The CDR3 coding sequence is TGTGCCAGCAGCCAAGAAAGGGCGGCGGAATACAATGAGCAGTTCTTC. It is translated as CASSQERAAEYNEQFF.

This clone was detected a few times. This rearrangement joins TRBV27 to TRBJ2-1; D perhaps matches TRBD2 (5 bases). The CDR3 length is 13 residues. Germline V gives CDR1 MNHEY, CDR2 SMNVEV (reference sequence). The V and J ends lost 5 bases and 7 bases respectively, with 12 bases between them. CDR3 in DNA: TGTGCCAGCAGTAACAAACTAGTTAATGAGCAGTTCTTC. This encodes CASSNKLVNEQFF.

The CDR3 reads CASSREGPGIGANVLTF. CDR3 nucleotides: TGTGCCAGCAGCCGCGAGGGACCGGGCATTGGGGCCAACGTCCTGACTTTC. The chain carries TRBV5-5 and TRBJ2-6, with D possibly being TRBD1 or TRBD2 (5 bases each). The CDR3 is made up of 17 amino acids. V shed 4 bases and J shed 3 bases, with 17 bases lying between them. Germline lookup yields CDR1 SGHKS and CDR2 YYEKEE (reference sequence).

V and J are TRBV27 and TRBJ2-7, with TRBD1 identical over 7 bases. The CDR3 is made up of 14 amino acids. Germline V gives CDR1 MNHEY, CDR2 SMNVEV (reference sequence). Trimming at V came to 3 bases and at J to 7 bases, leaving 9 bases not matched to a gene. This chain's CDR3 is CASSFFRTGPEQYF. In DNA form, the CDR3 reads TGTGCCAGCAGTTTTTTTAGGACAGGTCCGGAGCAGTACTTC.

This clone was counted ten times or more. The chain employs TRBV19 and TRBJ1-5, with no clear D. V was cut by 5 bases and J by 3 bases, with 17 bases left in between. The CDR3 is made up of 16 amino acids. The V gene's germline CDR1 is LNHDA and CDR2 SQIVND (reference sequence). CDR3 residues: CASSQGLAYNNQPQHF. The CDR3 nucleotides read TGTGCCAGTAGTCAAGGACTTGCCTATAACAATCAGCCCCAGCATTTT.

The chain uses TRBV7-3 and TRBJ1-2; weak D call: TRBD1 (5 bases). V lost 5 bases and J lost 7, with 14 bases in between. The CDR3 has 13 residues. Germline lookup yields CDR1 SGHTA and CDR2 FQGTGA. The CDR3 loop is CASSPLGDGGYTF. The CDR3 DNA follows: TGTGCCAGCAGCCCTCTGGGGGACGGTGGCTACACCTTC.

This clone was found a few times. V and J are TRBV27 and TRBJ1-2; TRBD1 agrees at 8 bases. Germline assignment: CDR1 MNHEY and CDR2 SMNVEV (reference sequence). V lost 5 bases and J lost 3; bases outside the gene matches: 8. This CDR3 is 15 amino acids long. The CDR3 coding sequence is TGTGCCAGCAGTCGAACAGGGGGGGTAGACTATGGCTACACCTTC. Its protein is CASSRTGGVDYGYTF.